Following are 20 T cell receptor beta chains from one sample sequenced in a study of Ad26.COV2.S vaccination and SARS-CoV-2 variants. Regarding treatment: 15 to 20 received Ad26.COV2.S at low or high dose, single or two shots; roughly 5 received placebo; per-sample allocation not given. On day 63 after the first injection, vaccine and placebo recipients gave samples. Profiling relied on immunoSEQ multiplex PCR, and the TCRdb table lists in-frame clones only, not all of them. The sample consists of about 420,000 clones, roughly 90% of them appearing once. The sample here was peripheral blood, taken in a trial of Ad26.COV2.S vaccine versus placebo. These receptors were obtained from a person aged 18-65 years who received the Ad26.COV2.S COVID-19 vaccine or a placebo.

This rearrangement joins TRBV5-1 to TRBJ2-5; TRBD1 matches 7 bases. CDR1 is SGHRS and CDR2 is YFSETQ in the germline V gene. Trimming took 4 bases from V and 4 from J; bases not matched to a gene: 13. This CDR3 region has 16 residues. The CDR3 region has the DNA TGCGCCAGCAGCCCAATCGGACAGGAAATCGCAGAGACCCAGTACTTC. Protein sequence: CASSPIGQEIAETQYF.

The rearrangement joins TRBV29-1 to TRBJ2-2, with D perhaps TRBD2 (6 bases). Trimming took 5 bases from V and 6 from J, leaving 13 bases between them. The CDR3 is made up of 13 amino acids. Germline CDR1 reads SQVTM; CDR2 reads ANQGSEA. CDR3 nucleotide sequence: TGCAGCGTTTACGGGGGTCTCGCCGGGGAGCTGTTTTTT. This codes for CSVYGGLAGELFF.

The V call is TRBV7-9, the J call TRBJ2-3; tentative D call: TRBD2 (7 bases). The V gene lost 9 bases and the J gene lost 4 bases, with 14 bases spanning the gap. Germline V gene data show CDR1 as SEHNR and CDR2 as FQNEAQ (reference sequence). This CDR3 has 13 residues. The CDR3 reads CASNGGASDTQYF. CDR3 nucleotide sequence: TGTGCCAGTAATGGGGGGGCATCAGATACGCAGTATTTT. Drawing the rest from reference TRBV7-9 and TRBJ2-3, the complete variable domain is DTGVSQNPRHKITKRGQNVTFRCDPISEHNRLYWYRQTLGQGPEFLTYFQNEAQLEKSRLLSDRFSAERPKGSFSTLEIQRTEQGDSAMYLCASNGGASDTQYFGPGTRLTVL.

The chain carries TRBV19 and TRBJ1-1; D remains ambiguous. The CDR3 length is 14 residues. With 8 bases removed from V and 3 bases from J, the gap between germline ends came to 16 bases. Germline V lookup: CDR1 LNHDA, CDR2 SQIVND (reference sequence). The CDR3 region is CASSFDGLDTEAFF. DNA of the CDR3: TGTGCCAGTTCTTTTGACGGGCTGGACACTGAAGCTTTCTTT.

V usage is TRBV29-1 and J usage is TRBJ1-4; D possibly corresponds to TRBD1 (5 bases). V was clipped by 7 bases and J by 6 bases, with 18 bases between them. This CDR3 contains 14 residues. Germline CDR1 and CDR2: SQVTM and ANQGSEA. The CDR3 region is CSARPRDAYEKLFF. Written as DNA, the CDR3 is TGCAGCGCCCGACCCAGGGACGCATATGAAAAACTGTTTTTT.

The chain carries TRBV15 and TRBJ2-7; D perhaps matches TRBD1 (6 bases). Germline V gene lookup returns CDR1 LNHNV and CDR2 YYDKDF (reference sequence). Trimming took off 1 base at V and 2 bases at J, with 9 bases between the two ends. The CDR3 spans 14 residues. CDR3 protein: CATSRVGQTYEQYF. CDR3 bases: TGTGCCACCAGCAGAGTTGGACAGACCTACGAGCAGTACTTC.

The V and J genes are TRBV3-1 (or the pseudogene TRBV3-2) and TRBJ2-3; D gene unclear. The CDR3 runs 12 residues. V was cut by 4 bases and J by 2 bases, with 4 bases left in between. Germline lookup yields CDR1 LGHDT and CDR2 YNNKEL (reference sequence). CDR3 coding DNA: TGTGCCAGCAGCCTTCTCACAGATACGCAGTATTTT. This gives the protein CASSLLTDTQYF.

This chain joins TRBV4-1 and TRBJ1-1; 7 bases fit TRBD1. CDR3 length: 16 amino acids. V was pared by 2 bases and J by 6 bases, with 12 bases of the junction left unmatched. The V gene's germline CDR1 is MGHRA and CDR2 YSYEKL. CDR3 loop: CASSQIRTGHSSEAFF. The CDR3 coding sequence is TGCGCCAGCAGCCAAATACGGACAGGCCATTCGTCTGAAGCTTTCTTT.

This chain connects TRBV10-3 to TRBJ2-1; 7 bases are a match to TRBD1. Germline CDR1 is ENHRY and CDR2 is SYGVKD. V lost 8 bases to trimming and J lost 5 bases; unmatched junction nucleotides: 6. The CDR3 has 13 amino acids. The CDR3 sequence: CAISTGKDNEQFF. The CDR3 bases are TGTGCCATCTCGACAGGGAAAGACAATGAGCAGTTCTTC.

The chain carries TRBV7-2 and TRBJ2-3; 10 bases map to TRBD2. CDR3 length equals 15 residues. Germline CDR1 and CDR2: SGHTA and FQGNSA. With V trimmed by 5 bases and J by 3 bases, 5 bases remained unmatched. This CDR3 is CASSPSGGFTDTQYF. The CDR3 nucleotides read TGTGCCAGCAGCCCTAGCGGGGGTTTTACAGATACGCAGTATTTT.

This clone was detected a few times. This chain joins TRBV13 and TRBJ1-6, with D perhaps matching TRBD1 (6 bases). Trimming stripped 1 base from V and 6 bases from J, with 10 bases between. This CDR3 region has 15 residues. The germline gives CDR1 PRHDT, CDR2 FYEKMQ (reference sequence). CDR3 coding DNA: TGTGCCAGCAGCTTAGAGGCAGGGGCTAATTCACCCCTCCACTTT. This gives the protein CASSLEAGANSPLHF.

The V gene is TRBV14, the J gene TRBJ2-2; D is unclear. Per germline, CDR1 SGHDN and CDR2 FVKESK. The CDR3 runs 13 residues. The germline V and J ends were trimmed by 4 bases and 8 bases, with 11 bases remaining between them. The CDR3 spells CASSRVTQGELFF. Written as DNA, the CDR3 is TGTGCCAGCAGCCGGGTCACCCAAGGGGAGCTGTTTTTT.

Comment on this clone: Different DNA sequences within this sample yield the same CDR3. This chain links TRBV20-1 with TRBJ2-3, with D hard to call. From germline, CDR1 is DFQATT and CDR2 SNEGSKA (reference sequence). V gave up 6 bases and J gave up 2 bases, with 3 bases separating them. The CDR3 covers 10 residues. CDR3 coding DNA: TGCAGTGCATCCACAGATACGCAGTATTTT. Protein product: CSASTDTQYF.

The chain joins TRBV28 to TRBJ2-7; 8 positions match TRBD2. Germline CDR1 MDHEN, CDR2 SYDVKM. V lost 3 bases to trimming and J lost 0 bases; unmatched junction nucleotides: 10. This CDR3 region has 17 residues. This CDR3 reads CASSLSLRGGPSYEQYF. CDR3 nucleotides: TGTGCCAGCAGTTTGTCCTTGCGCGGGGGGCCCTCCTACGAGCAGTACTTC.

V is TRBV3-1 (or the pseudogene TRBV3-2) and J is TRBJ2-7; no clear D. Trimming left V 7 bases short and J 0 bases short, with 13 bases between. The germline CDR1 and CDR2 sequences are LGHDT and YNNKEL (reference sequence). The CDR3 consists of 14 residues. In DNA form, the CDR3 reads TGTGCCAGCACTCCGGTGGGAAGCTCCTACGAGCAGTACTTC. As protein: CASTPVGSSYEQYF.

The chain recombines TRBV7-9 with TRBJ1-2; D gene uncertain. Trimming took off 1 base at V and 3 bases at J, with 12 bases between the two ends. This CDR3 contains 15 residues. Germline V gene lookup returns CDR1 SEHNR and CDR2 FQNEAQ (reference sequence). The CDR3 sequence: CASSLGGFSDYGYTF. CDR3 nucleotides: TGTGCCAGCAGCTTAGGGGGTTTTAGTGACTATGGCTACACCTTC.

The chain combines TRBV19 with TRBJ1-1; 9 bases are shared with TRBD1. The germline V gene has CDR1 LNHDA and CDR2 SQIVND (reference sequence). J gave up 5 bases and V 6 bases, and 4 bases lay outside the gene matches. The CDR3 runs 13 residues. The CDR3 sequence is CASSNRGQTEAFF. The CDR3 nucleotides are TGTGCCAGTAGCAACAGGGGGCAAACTGAAGCTTTCTTT.

The rearrangement links TRBV30 to TRBJ2-7; tentatively, D is TRBD1 or TRBD2 (5 bases each). Germline V gene lookup returns CDR1 GTSNPN and CDR2 SVGIG (reference sequence). This CDR3 region has 13 residues. Trimming took off 8 bases at V and 4 bases at J, with 18 bases between the two ends. CDR3 sequence: CARRDGALYEQYF. The DNA of the CDR3 is TGTGCCCGCAGGGACGGGGCCCTGTACGAGCAGTACTTC.

The V call is TRBV6-6, the J call TRBJ1-4, with 7 bases lining up with TRBD1. The CDR3 totals 16 residues. Germline V gene data show CDR1 as MNHNY and CDR2 as SVGAGI (reference sequence). V shed 5 bases and J 0 bases; nucleotides not matched to a gene: 6. In nucleotides, the CDR3 is TGTGCCAGCAGTCGACAGGGCGCTGCAACTAATGAAAAACTGTTTTTT. It specifies CASSRQGAATNEKLFF.

The chain recombines TRBV18 with TRBJ2-7; 10 bases agree with TRBD2. The germline gives CDR1 KGHSH, CDR2 LQKENI. V lost 4 bases, J lost 0 bases, and 18 bases stayed unmatched. The CDR3 runs to 20 residues. Here the CDR3 reads CASSLRGLAGAEKPSYEQYF. The CDR3, as DNA: TGTGCCAGCTCACTGCGGGGGCTAGCGGGGGCCGAGAAACCCTCCTACGAGCAGTACTTC. Based on the CDR3 plus reference TRBV18 and TRBJ2-7, the full variable domain is NAGVMQNPRHLVRRRGQEARLRCSPMKGHSHVYWYRQLPEEGLKFMVYLQKENIIDESGMPKERFSAEFPKEGPSILRIQQVVRGDSAAYFCASSLRGLAGAEKPSYEQYFGPGTRLTVT.